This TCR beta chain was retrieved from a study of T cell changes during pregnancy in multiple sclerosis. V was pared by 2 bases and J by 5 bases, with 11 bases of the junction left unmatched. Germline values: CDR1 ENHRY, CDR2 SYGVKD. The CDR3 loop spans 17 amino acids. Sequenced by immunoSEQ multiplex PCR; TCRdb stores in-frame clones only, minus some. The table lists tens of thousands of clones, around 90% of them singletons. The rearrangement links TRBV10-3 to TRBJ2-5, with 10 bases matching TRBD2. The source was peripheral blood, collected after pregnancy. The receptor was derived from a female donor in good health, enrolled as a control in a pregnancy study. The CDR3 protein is CAISERVAGGGGETQYF. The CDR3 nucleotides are TGTGCCATCAGTGAGCGAGTAGCGGGAGGCGGGGGGGAGACCCAGTACTTC.